The rows below give T cell receptor beta chains drawn from one sample of a study of blood T cell repertoires in COVID-19. The method was immunoSEQ multiplex PCR; TCRdb's version includes in-frame clones alone and lacks a portion of them. The table includes around 220,000 clones, nearly 90% detected once. The sequenced sample was peripheral blood. Source of these receptors: a woman between 35 and 50 years old who had recovered from COVID-19. Both conserved end residues are part of each CDR3. The D gene is left open where the match is weak.

cdr3_aa d_call v_call
CASSLDSFLTYEQYF - TRBV5-1
CASSVSGRPNTGELFF TRBD2 TRBV19
CASSPVVGPYEQYF - TRBV6-6
CASSYSGSLNQPQHF - TRBV6-2/TRBV6-3
CASWGQGALGYTF TRBD1 TRBV19
CASSILRDRGADTQYF TRBD1 TRBV19
CAIRRTVYNEKLFF - TRBV10-3
CASSTGTGGPNEKLFF TRBD1 TRBV19
CASSLSRGRTSEQYF TRBD1 TRBV11-1
CASSLDGYEQYF - TRBV5-4
CASSSGTSGSLSYEQYF TRBD2 TRBV5-1
CASNSQGGAGNTIYF TRBD1 TRBV6-6
CATSRDVTGQGFGNTIYF TRBD1 TRBV15
CASTAWGTGEETQYF TRBD1 TRBV6-5
CASSGTVPPYEQYF - TRBV9
CATSDPPLLVGEGDTQYF TRBD2 TRBV24-1
CASSQGRTGAYEQYF TRBD1 TRBV14
CASSAQRSGELFF - TRBV9
CASSYRGGDQPQHF - TRBV6-6
CASSQRVPFGGYTF - TRBV4-2
CASSDPGLLYEQYF - TRBV2
CASSPRGRGQPQHF TRBD1 TRBV6-2/TRBV6-3
CASSYSSQTGSTTQYF - TRBV6-5
CASSGTTNGYTF - TRBV5-8
CAWSGRGPNQPQHF TRBD1 TRBV30
CASSPTGNGYTF TRBD1 TRBV12-3/TRBV12-4
CASSAGLAGEGLWETQYF TRBD2 TRBV5-1
CASSPQILYGYTF - TRBV14
CASSLGHPSSQYF - TRBV5-4
CASSSQGVGSPLHF TRBD1 TRBV7-3
CASSRGQGTSNQPQHF TRBD1 TRBV28